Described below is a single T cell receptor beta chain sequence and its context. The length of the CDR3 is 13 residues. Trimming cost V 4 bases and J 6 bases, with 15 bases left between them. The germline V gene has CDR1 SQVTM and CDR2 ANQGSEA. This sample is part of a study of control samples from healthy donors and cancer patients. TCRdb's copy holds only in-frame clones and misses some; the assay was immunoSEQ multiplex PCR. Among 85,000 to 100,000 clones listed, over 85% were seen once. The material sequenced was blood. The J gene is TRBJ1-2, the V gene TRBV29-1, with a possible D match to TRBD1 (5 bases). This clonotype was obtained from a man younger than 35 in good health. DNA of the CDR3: TGCAGCGTTGGGGGGGACCTAATGGATGGCTACACCTTC. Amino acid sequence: CSVGGDLMDGYTF.